Described below is a single T cell receptor (beta chain) sequence and its context. Its recognized antigen is unknown. Base qualities are not provided; no much larger clone lies one nucleotide away. Two independent genomic DNA replicates were amplified for each sample, with about 0.5 ug used for blood and roughly 1.5 ug for tumor or normal breast. TCRB sequencing of genomic DNA was carried out with the ImmunoSeq Intro kit according to the manufacturer's instructions. Multiplex PCR ran 25 to 35 cycles with proprietary primers and spike-in control sequences for absolute quantification. An 87-bp fragment spanning the CDR3 and flanking V and J genes was sequenced with single-end 150-bp reads. Each lane of an Illumina MiSeq running version 3.0 chemistry carried seven multiplexed samples, with two replicates apiece. The authors' analysis ran thus. Raw data were processed by the vendor's proprietary pipeline, with both replicates merged into one result per sample. A clonotype was defined as productive rearrangements that share the same V-gene family, CDR3 amino acid sequence and J-gene segment. Clonality was computed as 1 minus the normalized Shannon entropy (Pielou evenness) of TCRB abundances. To estimate T cell density, the total number of templates was divided by the input cell count, which was inferred from how much DNA went in. Recon was used with default parameters to estimate total repertoire diversity and clonality. Tumor-enriched clonotypes were defined as having over 0.1% abundance in tumor and at least 32-fold higher abundance than in normal breast. TCRdb took this table from immuneACCESS and kept in-frame rearrangements with V and J called. Such tables lack part of the clones; where checked against another copy, unresolved V genes explain under half of the gap, and the rest is unexplained. V, J and clone size are those of that table, while D and trimming were read from the DNA. The sample profile shows fewer than 15,000 clones; 70% to 85% of them were found once. Less than 5% of the sample is taken by the ten largest.

V is trimmed back by 3 bases and J by 1 base, and the junction contains 9 bases that no gene match accounts for. The CDR3 goes from the cysteine to the phenylalanine over 18 residues. Only CDR3 DNA remains: 54 bases, in frame from the first base. From the germline V gene, CDR1 is SGHTA and CDR2 is FQGNSA. The entry originates in a study of early stage breast cancer tumors (dated by TCRdb to the late 2010s). About the study as a whole: Of the 16 invasive breast tumors, roughly 13 were found to be estrogen receptor-positive, progesterone receptor-positive and HER2-negative. About 70% of the 12 ER+/PR+/HER2- tumors were invasive ductal carcinomas, while the other four were invasive lobular carcinomas. The average read coverage per sample was roughly 10-fold. A total of 2.7 million or so templates, representing under 1.1 million unique clonotypes, were detected across all samples.

General study outcomes and caveats: Tumors showed approximately 2.4-fold higher T cell density and higher clonality than adjacent normal breast tissue. Chain pairing and functional markers such as CD4, CD8 and FOXP3 were missed by bulk genomic DNA sequencing of unsorted cells. Analysis by tumor subtype was prevented by the small cohort size. Enriched TCRB sequences shared across patients were mostly commonly generated sequences, unlikely to play an important role in the tumor microenvironment. Greater similarity was observed between blood and normal breast repertoires than between blood and tumor repertoires, and tumor was distinguished from normal in about 90% of the 16 patients when each tissue was compared with blood.

Adjacent normal breast tissue was collected roughly 1.8-4 cm away from the tumor, rinsed in PBS and stored in prechilled RNAlater. Because normal breast tissue has high lipid content and low cell density, getting sufficient DNA from normal breast tissue often required roughly 90-310 mg of tissue. The study profiled bulk TCR beta-chain repertoires in matched peripheral blood, tumor and adjacent normal breast tissue taken from approximately 16 patients with early-stage breast cancer. Genomic DNA was extracted with the Qiagen AllPrep DNA/RNA Mini kit. This sequence was found in a person in their twenties or thirties with breast cancer. The chain is made from TRBV7-2 and TRBJ2-1; 10 bases in the junction line up with TRBD2. The sequenced sample consisted of normal breast tissue next to the tumor. Here is the DNA: TGTGCCAGCAGCTTGCAACTAGCGGGATGGGTATCCTACAATGAGCAGTTCTTC. Translated, it gives CASSLQLAGWVSYNEQFF.